A selection of T cell receptor beta chains follows, all from one sample in a study of shared clonotypes between healthy human individuals. Assay: immunoSEQ multiplex PCR; the TCRdb copy retains only in-frame clones and omits some. Of 850,000 to 1,200,000 clones listed, about 75% are singletons. The material sequenced was memory CD4+ T cells sorted from blood. These receptors were taken from a man younger than 35 in good health. Each CDR3 is given with its conserved first and last residue. Fields, in order: clone size, D gene, J gene, V gene, CDR3 protein, CDR3 DNA. The D gene is left open where the match is weak. Clone sizes are given selectively: once, few, many, or a class where the clone is expanded.

size: NA
D: NA
J: TRBJ2-3
V: TRBV5-6
CDR3: CASSFPNTDTQYF
DNA: TGTGCCAGCAGCTTCCCGAACACAGATACGCAGTATTTT

size: NA
D: NA
J: TRBJ2-5
V: TRBV4-3
CDR3: CASSQEYRRWETQYF
DNA: TGCGCCAGCAGCCAAGAATATCGACGGTGGGAGACCCAGTACTTC

size: NA
D: TRBD1
J: TRBJ1-1
V: TRBV6-6
CDR3: CASNQQGRNTEAFF
DNA: TGTGCCAGCAACCAACAGGGGCGGAACACTGAAGCTTTCTTT

size: NA
D: TRBD1
J: TRBJ2-4
V: TRBV5-1
CDR3: CASSPGQQKNIQYF
DNA: TGCGCCAGCAGCCCGGGACAGCAAAAAAACATTCAGTACTTC

size: NA
D: NA
J: TRBJ2-5
V: TRBV5-4
CDR3: CASSLQAQETQYF
DNA: TGTGCCAGCAGCTTACAGGCCCAAGAGACCCAGTACTTC

size: NA
D: TRBD1
J: TRBJ2-3
V: TRBV15
CDR3: CATSLGQNTQYF
DNA: TGTGCCACCAGCCTGGGACAGAATACGCAGTATTTT

size: few
D: NA
J: TRBJ1-1
V: TRBV5-4
CDR3: CASSSAGGLNTEAFF
DNA: TGTGCCAGCAGCTCGGCGGGGGGATTGAACACTGAAGCTTTCTTT

size: NA
D: NA
J: TRBJ1-1
V: TRBV30
CDR3: CAWRGWNTEAFF
DNA: TGTGCCTGGAGGGGGTGGAACACTGAAGCTTTCTTT

size: NA
D: NA
J: TRBJ2-7
V: TRBV15
CDR3: CATSSSTVYEQYF
DNA: TGTGCCACCAGCTCCTCCACAGTCTACGAGCAGTACTTC

size: few
D: TRBD2
J: TRBJ2-2
V: TRBV5-1
CDR3: CASSPALAGVIGELFF
DNA: TGCGCCAGCAGCCCGGCGCTAGCGGGAGTTATCGGGGAGCTGTTTTTT

size: NA
D: TRBD2
J: TRBJ2-7
V: TRBV10-2
CDR3: CASKPGLASYEQYF
DNA: TGCGCCAGCAAACCGGGACTAGCCTCCTACGAGCAGTACTTC

size: NA
D: NA
J: TRBJ2-7
V: TRBV6-5
CDR3: CASSSFREQYF
DNA: TGTGCCAGCAGTTCCTTTCGGGAGCAGTACTTC

size: NA
D: TRBD1
J: TRBJ1-6
V: TRBV7-9
CDR3: CASSPTTDQGAHPLHF
DNA: TGTGCCAGCAGCCCAACGACCGACCAGGGGGCGCATCCCCTCCACTTT

size: NA
D: NA
J: TRBJ2-3
V: TRBV11-2
CDR3: CASSHIENTQYF
DNA: TGTGCCAGCAGCCACATAGAGAATACGCAGTATTTT

size: few
D: NA
J: TRBJ2-7
V: TRBV7-8
CDR3: CASSLSFYSYEQYF
DNA: TGTGCCAGCAGCCTCTCCTTTTACTCCTACGAGCAGTACTTC

size: once
D: NA
J: TRBJ2-7
V: TRBV15
CDR3: CATSSSHSYEQYF
DNA: TGTGCCACCAGCAGCTCACACTCCTACGAGCAGTACTTC

size: NA
D: NA
J: TRBJ2-3
V: TRBV19
CDR3: CATQAPADTQYF
DNA: TGTGCCACCCAAGCCCCCGCAGATACGCAGTATTTT

size: NA
D: NA
J: TRBJ1-2
V: TRBV5-1
CDR3: CASRSDRTNYGYTF
DNA: TGCGCCAGCAGGAGCGACAGGACTAACTATGGCTACACCTTC

size: few
D: NA
J: TRBJ2-1
V: TRBV28
CDR3: CASTPTGTYNEQFF
DNA: TGTGCCAGCACTCCGACGGGGACCTACAATGAGCAGTTCTTC

size: NA
D: NA
J: TRBJ2-7
V: TRBV27
CDR3: CASSLTLGSSLTHEQYF
DNA: TGTGCCAGCAGTCTCACCCTTGGGTCTTCCTTAACCCACGAGCAGTACTTC

size: few
D: NA
J: TRBJ1-6
V: TRBV6-5
CDR3: CASSTGGNSPLHF
DNA: TGTGCCAGCAGTACGGGTGGCAATTCACCCCTCCACTTT

size: NA
D: TRBD2
J: TRBJ2-7
V: TRBV7-2
CDR3: CASSQVAGREQYF
DNA: TGTGCCAGCAGCCAGGTAGCGGGGAGGGAGCAGTACTTC

size: NA
D: NA
J: TRBJ1-2
V: TRBV27
CDR3: CASSLGQLPNYGYTF
DNA: TGTGCCAGCAGTTTAGGACAGCTACCTAACTATGGCTACACCTTC

size: NA
D: TRBD2
J: TRBJ2-5
V: TRBV19
CDR3: CASTPYAGVRVQTQYF
DNA: TGTGCCAGTACCCCCTATGCGGGAGTAAGAGTTCAGACCCAGTACTTC

size: NA
D: NA
J: TRBJ1-3
V: TRBV12-5
CDR3: CASGLVLGRTIYF
DNA: TGTGCTAGTGGTTTGGTACTGGGGAGGACCATATATTTT

size: NA
D: NA
J: TRBJ1-6
V: TRBV7-9
CDR3: CASSTRRGGDSPLHF
DNA: TGTGCCAGCAGCACAAGGCGGGGGGGCGATTCACCCCTCCACTTT

size: many
D: NA
J: TRBJ2-3
V: TRBV10-3
CDR3: CAIRTADTDTQYF
DNA: TGTGCCATCAGGACAGCGGACACAGATACGCAGTATTTT

size: NA
D: NA
J: TRBJ2-1
V: TRBV28
CDR3: CASSLSQGGDEQFF
DNA: TGTGCCAGCAGTTTGTCCCAGGGGGGCGATGAGCAGTTCTTC

size: NA
D: NA
J: TRBJ2-7
V: TRBV28
CDR3: CASSLPRGGYEQYF
DNA: TGTGCCAGCAGCCTCCCCCGAGGGGGCTACGAGCAGTACTTC

size: NA
D: NA
J: TRBJ2-7
V: TRBV6-6
CDR3: CASSYSGRGASYEQYF
DNA: TGTGCCAGCAGTTACTCTGGCAGGGGGGCTTCCTACGAGCAGTACTTC

size: NA
D: TRBD1
J: TRBJ1-2
V: TRBV6-1
CDR3: CASRYRGRDYGYTF
DNA: TGTGCCAGCAGATACAGGGGGCGCGACTATGGCTACACCTTC

size: few
D: NA
J: TRBJ1-6
V: TRBV6-7
CDR3: CASSYWANHPMPRSSPLHF
DNA: TGTGCCAGCAGTTACTGGGCTAACCACCCAATGCCGCGGTCTTCACCCCTCCACTTT

size: NA
D: NA
J: TRBJ1-1
V: TRBV10-3
CDR3: CAISEVEAFF
DNA: TGTGCCATCAGTGAAGTAGAAGCTTTCTTT

size: once
D: NA
J: TRBJ1-4
V: TRBV6-5
CDR3: CASSWRFGTSTPQLFF
DNA: TGTGCCAGCAGTTGGAGGTTTGGGACCTCTACCCCACAACTGTTTTTT

size: NA
D: NA
J: TRBJ2-5
V: TRBV20-1
CDR3: CSITYAETQYF
DNA: TGCAGTATTACTTACGCGGAGACCCAGTACTTC

size: once
D: NA
J: TRBJ1-5
V: TRBV11-2
CDR3: CASSLEPAGQPQHF
DNA: TGTGCCAGCAGCTTAGAGCCAGCGGGTCAGCCCCAGCATTTT

size: NA
D: NA
J: TRBJ2-7
V: TRBV7-2
CDR3: CASSVTSTGYEQYF
DNA: TGTGCCAGCAGCGTTACCTCAACCGGGTACGAGCAGTACTTC

size: NA
D: TRBD2
J: TRBJ2-1
V: TRBV6-6
CDR3: CASSYSAGDSYNEQFF
DNA: TGTGCCAGCAGTTACTCGGCGGGAGACTCCTACAATGAGCAGTTCTTC

size: NA
D: NA
J: TRBJ2-2
V: TRBV7-9
CDR3: CASRSQGGELFF
DNA: TGTGCCTCTAGGAGTCAGGGAGGGGAGCTGTTTTTT

size: NA
D: TRBD1
J: TRBJ1-1
V: TRBV9
CDR3: CASSVAGWGQGAEAFF
DNA: TGTGCCAGCAGCGTAGCAGGGTGGGGACAGGGGGCTGAAGCTTTCTTT

size: NA
D: NA
J: TRBJ2-7
V: TRBV5-6
CDR3: CASSPRYAYEQYF
DNA: TGTGCCAGCAGCCCCCGTTATGCTTACGAGCAGTACTTC

size: few
D: NA
J: TRBJ2-7
V: TRBV4-3
CDR3: CASSPQAGSYEQYF
DNA: TGCGCCAGCAGCCCTCAAGCGGGCAGTTACGAGCAGTACTTC

size: NA
D: NA
J: TRBJ1-2
V: TRBV28
CDR3: CASRSSAYGYTF
DNA: TGTGCCAGCAGATCGTCGGCCTATGGCTACACCTTC

size: few
D: NA
J: TRBJ2-1
V: TRBV2
CDR3: CASSDRDIADNEQFF
DNA: TGTGCCAGCAGTGACCGGGATATAGCCGACAATGAGCAGTTCTTC

size: NA
D: NA
J: TRBJ2-5
V: TRBV19
CDR3: CASSRTLAETQYF
DNA: TGTGCCAGTAGTAGGACTCTGGCTGAGACCCAGTACTTC

size: NA
D: TRBD1
J: TRBJ2-7
V: TRBV28
CDR3: CASSLRDRVIHEQYF
DNA: TGTGCCAGCAGCCTCCGGGACAGGGTGATCCACGAGCAGTACTTC

size: NA
D: NA
J: TRBJ1-2
V: TRBV2
CDR3: CASTLPDMVGYTF
DNA: TGTGCCAGCACCCTTCCCGACATGGTAGGCTACACCTTC

size: few
D: TRBD1
J: TRBJ2-2
V: TRBV5-4
CDR3: CASSLVGQGGAGELFF
DNA: TGTGCCAGCAGCTTGGTGGGACAGGGAGGCGCCGGGGAGCTGTTTTTT

size: once
D: NA
J: TRBJ2-1
V: TRBV27
CDR3: CASSFTAVSSYNEQFF
DNA: TGTGCCAGCAGTTTCACAGCGGTTAGCTCCTACAATGAGCAGTTCTTC

size: NA
D: NA
J: TRBJ2-3
V: TRBV7-3
CDR3: CASSLAGKDTQYF
DNA: TGTGCCAGCAGCCTGGCGGGTAAAGATACGCAGTATTTT

size: NA
D: TRBD2
J: TRBJ2-1
V: TRBV30
CDR3: CAGSGGETSYNEQFF
DNA: TGTGCCGGTAGCGGGGGGGAAACCTCCTACAATGAGCAGTTCTTC